This T cell receptor (beta chain) was sequenced in a study of blood T cell repertoires in COVID-19. Whole-study context: Nucleic acid was either cDNA or gDNA, and it came from T cells, B-cell-depleted T cells, or PBMCs.

This clone was detected many times. The CDR3 totals 15 residues. CDR1 and CDR2 from the germline V gene are GTSNPN and SVGIG (reference sequence). V was clipped by 1 base and J by 4 bases; unmatched bases: 6. The authors' processing: For nucleated cells, counts were estimated from reference gene primer amplification. Clones were read by immunoSEQ multiplex PCR, and TCRdb kept only the in-frame ones, dropping some. From that table come the V and J calls and clone size; the DNA was used to work out D and trimming. The sample includes more than 90,000 clones, roughly 79% of them seen just once. This clonotype was sampled from an elderly woman with acute or convalescent COVID-19. The chain carries TRBV30 and TRBJ2-7; TRBD2 matches 11 bases. The sample comprised peripheral blood. The CDR3 region has the DNA TGTGCCTGGAGTGCCCAGACTAGCGGGAAATACGAGCAGTACTTC. As protein: CAWSAQTSGKYEQYF.